A selection of T cell receptor beta chains follows, all from one sample in a study of metastatic and nonmetastatic thyroid tumors. TCRdb re-called clones from the PCR reads using MiXCR. This sample has 20,000 to 25,000 clones; 20% occur once, and the top ten carry roughly 4.3%. The sequenced material came from adjacent normal tissue. All receptors come from a female donor with papillary thyroid cancer or a benign thyroid nodule (not recorded which). Some clones in this sample may be carry-over from other donors' samples. Each CDR3 is given with its conserved first and last residue. A D gene is named only where the DNA matches it firmly. A clone size is listed for some rows: how often the clone was seen (once, few, many), or a class if it is expanded.

D	J	size	V	DNA	CDR3
TRBD2	TRBJ2-1	medium-sized	TRBV6-1	TGTGCCAGCAGTGTACTAGCGGGAACCTACAATGAGCAGTTCTTC	CASSVLAGTYNEQFF
.	TRBJ2-3	.	TRBV20-1	TGCAGTTCTCCCCTAGTGACAGATACGCAGTATTTT	CSSPLVTDTQYF
.	TRBJ2-7	.	TRBV9	TGTGCCAGCAGCGTAGGGGCGACAACATACGAGCAGTACTTC	CASSVGATTYEQYF
.	TRBJ2-1	few	TRBV18	TGTGCCAGCTCACCACTCCAGTGGGGGGTGGACAATGAGCAGTTCTTC	CASSPLQWGVDNEQFF
.	TRBJ1-2	many	TRBV11-3	TGTGCCAGCAGCTTAGGGACCGCCTATGGCTACACCTTC	CASSLGTAYGYTF
.	TRBJ1-1	once	TRBV11-2	TGTGCCAGCAGACAAAGTCACACTGAAGCTTTCTTT	CASRQSHTEAFF
.	TRBJ2-3	many	TRBV25-1	TGTGCCAGTAGCGATCCGGGACACACAGATACGCAGTATTTT	CASSDPGHTDTQYF
.	TRBJ1-1	.	TRBV27	TGTGCCAGTATTTTTTCTTACGTGGTCGCGAAAGGGGCTGAAGCTTTCTTT	CASIFSYVVAKGAEAFF
.	TRBJ1-5	many	TRBV3-1	TGTGCCAGCAGCCAAGGGGGGCAGGGCAATCAGCCCCAGCATTTT	CASSQGGQGNQPQHF
.	TRBJ2-7	many	TRBV18	TGTGCCAGCTCACCACAAGACTACGAGCAGTACTTC	CASSPQDYEQYF
.	TRBJ1-5	many	TRBV20-1	TGCAGTGCTAGCGAGGCGGACGGGATGGGGAGGGGAGCCCAGCATTTT	CSASEADGMGRGAQHF
.	TRBJ2-5	many	TRBV12-3/TRBV12-4	TGTGCCAGCAGTCGGTCCGATACCCAGTACTTC	CASSRSDTQYF
.	TRBJ2-3	few	TRBV11-2	TGTGCCAGCAGCCCGTCCACTAGCACAGATACGCAGTATTTT	CASSPSTSTDTQYF
.	TRBJ2-7	medium-sized	TRBV6-1	TGTGCCAGCAGTCCCGCCTTACTATCCTACGAGCAGTACTTC	CASSPALLSYEQYF
TRBD1	TRBJ2-7	many	TRBV14	TGTGCCAGCAGCCAAGATTGGGTTAGAGGGGGCGACGAGCAGTACTTC	CASSQDWVRGGDEQYF
.	TRBJ2-7	.	TRBV12-3/TRBV12-4	TGTGCCAGCAGTAAGACCTACGAGCAGTACTTC	CASSKTYEQYF
.	TRBJ1-2	many	TRBV7-3	TGTGCCAGCAGCCCCGACGGTAACTATGGCTACACCTTC	CASSPDGNYGYTF
.	TRBJ2-3	.	TRBV19	TGTGCCAGTAGTCATCACGGGAGTGGGCCCCCAGATACGCAGTATTTT	CASSHHGSGPPDTQYF
TRBD1	TRBJ2-1	medium-sized	TRBV12-3/TRBV12-4	TGTGCCAGCAGAGGACAGGGAACCTACAATGAGCAGTTCTTC	CASRGQGTYNEQFF
TRBD2	TRBJ2-1	many	TRBV20-1	TGCAGTGCTAGAGGGGGGACTAGCGGGAAATCCAACAATGAGCAGTTCTTC	CSARGGTSGKSNNEQFF
TRBD1	TRBJ1-1	many	TRBV15	TGTGCCACCAGCAGACAGGACAGGCTCACTGAAGCTTTCTTT	CATSRQDRLTEAFF
.	TRBJ1-1	many	TRBV3-1	TGTGCCAGCAGCCAAGGCCGCGGCACTGAAGCTTTCTTT	CASSQGRGTEAFF
TRBD2	TRBJ2-7	many	TRBV29-1	TGCAGCGCTTTACCCCACGGGAGGCCCTACGAGCAGTACTTC	CSALPHGRPYEQYF
.	TRBJ1-5	.	TRBV6-5	TGTGCCAGCAGGTGGACTAGCGCGACTGCTAGCGCAGATACGCAGCATTTT	CASRWTSATASADTQHF